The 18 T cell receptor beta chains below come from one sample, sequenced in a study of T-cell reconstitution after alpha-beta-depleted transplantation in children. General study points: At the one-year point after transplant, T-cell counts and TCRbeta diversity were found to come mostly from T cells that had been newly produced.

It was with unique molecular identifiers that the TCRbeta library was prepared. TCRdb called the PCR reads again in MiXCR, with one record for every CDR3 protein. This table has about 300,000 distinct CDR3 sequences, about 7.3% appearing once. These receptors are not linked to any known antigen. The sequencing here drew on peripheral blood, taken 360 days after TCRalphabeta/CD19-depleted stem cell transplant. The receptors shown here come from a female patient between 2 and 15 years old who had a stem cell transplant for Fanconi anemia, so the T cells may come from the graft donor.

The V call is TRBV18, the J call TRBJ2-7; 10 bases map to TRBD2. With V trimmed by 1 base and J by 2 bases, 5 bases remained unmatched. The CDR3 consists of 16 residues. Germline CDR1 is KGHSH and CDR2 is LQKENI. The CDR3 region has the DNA TGTGCCAGCTCACCACTGGCTAGCGGGGGTACCTACGAGCAGTACGTC. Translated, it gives CASSPLASGGTYEQYV.

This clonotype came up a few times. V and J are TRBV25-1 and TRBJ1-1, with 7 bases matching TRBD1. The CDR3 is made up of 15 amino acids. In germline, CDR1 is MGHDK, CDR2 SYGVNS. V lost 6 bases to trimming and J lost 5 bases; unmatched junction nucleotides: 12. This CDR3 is CASSVNRQGSTEAFF. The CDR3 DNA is TGTGCCAGCAGCGTTAACCGACAGGGATCGACTGAAGCTTTCTTT.

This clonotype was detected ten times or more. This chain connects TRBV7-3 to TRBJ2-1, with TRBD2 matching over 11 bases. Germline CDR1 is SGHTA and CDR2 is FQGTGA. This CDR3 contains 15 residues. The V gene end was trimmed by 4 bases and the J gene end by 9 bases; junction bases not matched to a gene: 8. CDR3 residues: CASSWTSGPVGEQFF. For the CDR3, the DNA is TGTGCCAGCAGCTGGACTAGCGGGCCGGTCGGTGAGCAGTTCTTC. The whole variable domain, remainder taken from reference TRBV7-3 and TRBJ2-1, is GAGVSQTPSNKVTEKGKYVELRCDPISGHTALYWYRQSLGQGPEFLIYFQGTGAADDSGLPNDRFFAVRPEGSVSTLKIQRTERGDSAVYLCASSWTSGPVGEQFFGPGTRLTVL.

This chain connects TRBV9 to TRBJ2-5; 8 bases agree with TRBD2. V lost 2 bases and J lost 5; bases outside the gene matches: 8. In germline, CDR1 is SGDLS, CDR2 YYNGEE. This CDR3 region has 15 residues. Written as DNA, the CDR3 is TGTGCCAGCAGCGTTTGGACTAGCACCGGCGAGACCCAGTACTTC. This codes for CASSVWTSTGETQYF. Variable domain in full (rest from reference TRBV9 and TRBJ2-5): DSGVTQTPKHLITATGQRVTLRCSPRSGDLSVYWYQQSLDQGLQFLIQYYNGEERAKGNILERFSAQQFPDLHSELNLSSLELGDSALYFCASSVWTSTGETQYFGPGTRLLVL.

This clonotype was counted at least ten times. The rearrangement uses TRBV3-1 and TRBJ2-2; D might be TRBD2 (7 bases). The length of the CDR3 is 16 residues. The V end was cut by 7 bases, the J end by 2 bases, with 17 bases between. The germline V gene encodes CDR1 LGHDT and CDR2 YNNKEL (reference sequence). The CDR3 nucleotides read TGTGCCAGCAATGTCCTCGGGGGGCCCAACACCGGGGAGCTGTTTTTT. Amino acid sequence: CASNVLGGPNTGELFF.

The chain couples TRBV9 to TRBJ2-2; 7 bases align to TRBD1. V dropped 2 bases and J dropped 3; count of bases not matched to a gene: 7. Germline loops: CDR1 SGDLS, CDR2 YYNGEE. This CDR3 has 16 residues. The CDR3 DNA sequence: TGTGCCAGCAGCGTCTTGAACAGGGGACACACCGGGGAGCTGTTTTTT. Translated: CASSVLNRGHTGELFF.

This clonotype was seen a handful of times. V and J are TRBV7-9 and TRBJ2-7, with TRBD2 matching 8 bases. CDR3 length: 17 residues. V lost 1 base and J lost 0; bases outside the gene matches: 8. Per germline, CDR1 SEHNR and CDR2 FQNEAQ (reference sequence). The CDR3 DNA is TGTGCCAGCAGCTTAGATCGACTAGCGTCGAGCTCCTACGAGCAGTACTTC. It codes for CASSLDRLASSSYEQYF.

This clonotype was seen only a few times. The CDR3: CASRTGAAYGYTF. The CDR3, as DNA: TGTGCCAGTAGAACCGGGGCTGCCTATGGCTACACCTTC. The chain has TRBV19 and TRBJ1-2; TRBD1 is a possible D gene (5 bases). The V gene lost 6 bases and the J gene lost 4 bases, with 12 bases spanning the gap. The CDR3 length is 13 residues. Germline CDR1 reads LNHDA; CDR2 reads SQIVND (reference sequence).

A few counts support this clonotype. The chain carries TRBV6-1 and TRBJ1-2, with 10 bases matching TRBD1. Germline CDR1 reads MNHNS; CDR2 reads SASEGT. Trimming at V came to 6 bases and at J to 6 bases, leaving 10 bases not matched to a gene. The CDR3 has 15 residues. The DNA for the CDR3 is TGTGCCAGCAGCCACTACTCCGGGACAGGGGATGGCTACACCTTC. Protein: CASSHYSGTGDGYTF.

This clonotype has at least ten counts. CDR3 protein: CASSYSIVTEAFF. In DNA, the CDR3 is TGTGCCAGCAGTTACTCCATAGTGACTGAAGCTTTCTTT. The chain combines TRBV6-5 with TRBJ1-1; D gene ambiguous. Trimming stripped 0 bases from V and 5 bases from J, with 7 bases between. CDR1 MNHEY and CDR2 SVGAGI come from the germline V gene. The CDR3 length is 13 residues.

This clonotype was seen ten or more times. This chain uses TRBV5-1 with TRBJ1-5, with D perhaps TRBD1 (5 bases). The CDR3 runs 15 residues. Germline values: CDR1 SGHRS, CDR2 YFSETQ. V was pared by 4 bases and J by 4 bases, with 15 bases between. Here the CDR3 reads CASSPLNGANQPQHF. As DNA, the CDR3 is TGCGCCAGCAGCCCCCTAAACGGGGCAAATCAGCCCCAGCATTTT.

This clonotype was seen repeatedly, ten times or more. CDR3 bases: TGTGCCAGCAGTTCCCCGGGACAGAGAGCTTCCTACGAGCAGTACTTC. This codes for CASSSPGQRASYEQYF. The rearrangement links TRBV28 to TRBJ2-7; TRBD1 aligns across 7 bases. Germline V gene lookup returns CDR1 MDHEN and CDR2 SYDVKM. V gave up 4 bases and J gave up 1 base; unmatched junction bases: 10. There are 16 residues in the CDR3.

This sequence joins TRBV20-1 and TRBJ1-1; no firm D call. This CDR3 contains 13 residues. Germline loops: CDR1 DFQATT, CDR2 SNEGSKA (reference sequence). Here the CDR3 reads CRGLIGVNTEAFF. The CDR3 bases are TGCAGGGGATTGATTGGCGTTAACACTGAAGCTTTCTTT.

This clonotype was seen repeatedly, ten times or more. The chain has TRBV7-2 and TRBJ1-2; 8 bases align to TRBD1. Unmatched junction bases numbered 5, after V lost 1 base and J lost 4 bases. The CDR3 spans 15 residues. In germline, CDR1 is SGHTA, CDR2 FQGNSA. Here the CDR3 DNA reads TGTGCCAGCAGCTTAGGCAGGGGGCAAGTCTATGGCTACACCTTC. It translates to CASSLGRGQVYGYTF.

CDR3 region: CASSGYRAVNQPQHF. CDR3 DNA: TGTGCCAGCAGTGGGTACCGGGCCGTCAATCAGCCCCAGCATTTT. This chain links TRBV2 with TRBJ1-5, with D unresolved. Trimming removed 4 bases from V and 3 bases from J, with 13 bases in between. The germline CDR1 and CDR2 sequences are SNHLY and FYNNEI. The CDR3 runs to 15 residues.

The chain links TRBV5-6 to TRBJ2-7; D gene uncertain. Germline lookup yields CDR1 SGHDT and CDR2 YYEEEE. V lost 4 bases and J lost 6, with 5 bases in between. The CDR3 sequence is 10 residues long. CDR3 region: CASSPPEQYV. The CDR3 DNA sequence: TGTGCCAGCAGCCCCCCCGAGCAGTACGTC.

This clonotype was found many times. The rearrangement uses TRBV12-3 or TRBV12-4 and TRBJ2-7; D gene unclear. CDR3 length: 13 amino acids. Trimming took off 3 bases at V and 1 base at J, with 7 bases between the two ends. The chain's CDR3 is CASSLAPSYEQYF. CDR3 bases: TGTGCCAGCAGTTTGGCACCTTCCTACGAGCAGTACTTC.

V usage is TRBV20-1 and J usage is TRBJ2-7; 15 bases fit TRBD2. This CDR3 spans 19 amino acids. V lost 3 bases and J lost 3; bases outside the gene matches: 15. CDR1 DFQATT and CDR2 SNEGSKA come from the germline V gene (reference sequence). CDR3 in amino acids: CSASRTSGRVGPGGYEQYF. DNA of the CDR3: TGCAGTGCTAGCCGGACTAGCGGGAGGGTGGGCCCCGGAGGCTACGAGCAGTACTTC.